This is a list of T cell receptor beta chains from one sample in a study of T cell changes during pregnancy in multiple sclerosis. Repertoires were generated with immunoSEQ multiplex PCR, while TCRdb's copy carries only in-frame clones and drops some. The sample contains tens of thousands of clones, 93% of which appear only once. Sequences were derived from CD8+ T cells from peripheral blood mononuclear cells, sampled in the second trimester of pregnancy. The receptors were sampled from a female donor with multiple sclerosis, enrolled in a pregnancy study. The CDR3 runs from the conserved cysteine through the conserved F or W. Fields, in order: D gene, V gene, clone size, J gene, CDR3 DNA, CDR3 protein. The D gene is left open where the match is weak. Clone size is shown for a subset of rows, as once, few, many or a class of expanded clone.

TRBD2	TRBV30	.	TRBJ2-1	TGTGCCTGGGGGACTAGCGGCTACAATGAGCAGTTCTTC	CAWGTSGYNEQFF
.	TRBV6-6	.	TRBJ2-7	TGTGCCACCTCGCTAGGAATATACGAGCAGTACTTC	CATSLGIYEQYF
.	TRBV7-9	.	TRBJ1-1	TGTGCCAGCAGCTTAGAAAGGGGGACTGAAGCTTTCTTT	CASSLERGTEAFF
.	TRBV7-2	.	TRBJ1-2	TGTGCCAGCAGCTTAGTCCAGGGGACTAACTATGGCTACACCTTC	CASSLVQGTNYGYTF
TRBD2	TRBV6-5	once	TRBJ2-3	TGTGCCAGCAGTTACTGGGGGGGAGATACGCAGTATTTT	CASSYWGGDTQYF
TRBD2	TRBV4-1	.	TRBJ2-1	TGCGCCAGCAGCCAAGCAGCGGGAGTTAGGTCCTACAATGAGCAGTTCTTC	CASSQAAGVRSYNEQFF
.	TRBV2	.	TRBJ2-2	TGTGCCAGCATACGTAGCACCGGGGAGCTGTTTTTT	CASIRSTGELFF
.	TRBV30	.	TRBJ2-7	TGTGCCTGGAGTGAAGGGGTGTCCTACGAGCAGTACTTC	CAWSEGVSYEQYF
.	TRBV7-3	once	TRBJ2-3	TGTGCCAGCAGCTTAAATAAGGGGTTTACAGATACGCAGTATTTT	CASSLNKGFTDTQYF
TRBD2	TRBV5-1	.	TRBJ2-1	TGCGCCAGCAGCTTGGCTAGCGGGGGGGTTGAGCAGTTCTTC	CASSLASGGVEQFF
.	TRBV4-1	few	TRBJ1-5	TGCGCCAGCAGCCCTGAGAGGACATCTCATAGCAATCAGCCCCAGCATTTT	CASSPERTSHSNQPQHF
.	TRBV7-2	.	TRBJ2-7	TGTGCCAGCAGCTTAGCCATAGGGGACGAGCAGTACTTC	CASSLAIGDEQYF
TRBD2	TRBV15	.	TRBJ2-1	TGTGCCACCAGCACAGGAGGGGTACAGAGCGGGAGCTATGAGCAGTTCTTC	CATSTGGVQSGSYEQFF
TRBD1	TRBV23-1	.	TRBJ2-1	TGCGCCAGCAGTCTACAGGGGGGTTCCTACAATGAGCAGTTCTTC	CASSLQGGSYNEQFF
.	TRBV28	.	TRBJ2-7	TGTGCCAGCGAGGGGGGGCGGAGCTCCTACGAGCAGTACTTC	CASEGGRSSYEQYF
.	TRBV5-4	.	TRBJ2-1	TGTGCCAGCAGCTCACAACTGGGAGGAACCTACAATGAGCAGTTCTTC	CASSSQLGGTYNEQFF
.	TRBV27	.	TRBJ2-2	TGTGCCAGCAGCATCGGGTGGAACACCGGGGAGCTGTTTTTT	CASSIGWNTGELFF
.	TRBV4-2	.	TRBJ2-1	TGTGCCAGCAGCCAGGGCCTCTACAATGAGCAGTTCTTC	CASSQGLYNEQFF
.	TRBV30	.	TRBJ1-1	TGTGCCTGGAGCGTCGGGGCAGGGGCCACTGAAGCTTTCTTT	CAWSVGAGATEAFF
.	TRBV14	once	TRBJ1-2	TGTGCCAGCAGCCAAGATCCAACATACTATGGCTACACCTTC	CASSQDPTYYGYTF
.	TRBV4-1	.	TRBJ2-5	TGCGCCAGCAGCCAAGAGTCGCCACGAGGGCGGGAGACCCAGTACTTC	CASSQESPRGRETQYF
.	TRBV27	.	TRBJ1-2	TGTGCCAGCAGTTTCTCCGGCGGCTATGGCTACACCTTC	CASSFSGGYGYTF
.	TRBV2	.	TRBJ1-2	TGTGCCAGCATGGCCTACCCGGGGGGGGATGGCTACACCTTC	CASMAYPGGDGYTF
.	TRBV4-1	.	TRBJ1-1	TGCGCCAGCAGCCAAGAATGGGGGGGCGGGGAGAACACTGAAGCTTTCTTT	CASSQEWGGGENTEAFF
TRBD1	TRBV7-2	.	TRBJ1-2	TGTGCCAGCAGCCCTGGGACAGGGGATCCCTATGGCTACACCTTC	CASSPGTGDPYGYTF